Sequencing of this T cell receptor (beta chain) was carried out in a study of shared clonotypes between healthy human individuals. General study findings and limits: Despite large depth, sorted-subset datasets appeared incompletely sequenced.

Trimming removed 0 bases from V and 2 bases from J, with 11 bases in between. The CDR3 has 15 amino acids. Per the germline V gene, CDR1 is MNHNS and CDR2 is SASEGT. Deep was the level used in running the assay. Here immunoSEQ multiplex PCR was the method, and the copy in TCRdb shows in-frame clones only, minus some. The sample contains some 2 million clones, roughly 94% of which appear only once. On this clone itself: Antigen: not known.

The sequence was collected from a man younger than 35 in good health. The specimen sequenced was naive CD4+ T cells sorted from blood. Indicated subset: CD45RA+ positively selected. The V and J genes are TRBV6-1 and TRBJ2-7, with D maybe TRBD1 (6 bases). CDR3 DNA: TGTGCCAGCAGTGAAGCGCAGGGGACAACCTACGAGCAGTACTTC. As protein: CASSEAQGTTYEQYF.